This T cell receptor beta chain appears in the sequencing data of a study of T-cell reconstitution after alpha-beta-depleted transplantation in children. General study points: Newly generated T cells supplied most T-cell counts and diversity one year post-transplant. Surviving thymic progenitors and recipient T cells were the source of high TCRbeta diversity at day 60 in some patients. After transplant, at about two months, alpha-beta T cells were reportedly derived from several hundred expanded graft clones.

For TCRbeta, the library was prepared with unique molecular identifiers. From the PCR reads, TCRdb called clonotypes with MiXCR, one entry per CDR3 protein. The sample yields 300,000 to 400,000 distinct CDR3 sequences, around 15% seen once. With regard to this clonotype: Its antigen is not known.

The germline V gene has CDR1 DFQATT and CDR2 SNEGSKA (reference sequence). The germline V and J ends were trimmed by 0 bases and 7 bases, with 13 bases remaining between them. The CDR3 sequence is 15 residues long. The sample here was PBMCs, mostly from graft donor cells, taken 360 days after TCRalphabeta/CD19-depleted stem cell transplant. The chain joins TRBV20-1 to TRBJ1-6; D is undetermined. The receptor's source is a male patient aged 2-15 years who had a stem cell transplant for acute lymphoblastic leukemia, so the T cells may come from the graft donor. This CDR3 reads CSARDGQVGNSPLHF. In DNA form, the CDR3 reads TGCAGTGCTAGAGATGGGCAGGTTGGAAATTCACCCCTCCACTTT.